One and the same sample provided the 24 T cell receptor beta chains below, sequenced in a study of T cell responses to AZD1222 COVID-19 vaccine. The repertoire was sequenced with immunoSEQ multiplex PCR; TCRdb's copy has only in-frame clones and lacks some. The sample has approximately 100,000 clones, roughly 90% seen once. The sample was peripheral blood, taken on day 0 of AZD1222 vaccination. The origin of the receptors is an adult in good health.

CDR3 sequence reads: CASLGGSNQPQHF. In nucleotides, the CDR3 is TGTGCCAGCCTAGGGGGGAGCAATCAGCCCCAGCATTTT. The chain recombines TRBV27 with TRBJ1-5, with a possible D match to TRBD1 (6 bases). The ends were cut back, 8 bases at V and 1 base at J, with 9 bases in the middle. Per the germline V gene, CDR1 is MNHEY and CDR2 is SMNVEV (reference sequence). CDR3 length: 13 amino acids.

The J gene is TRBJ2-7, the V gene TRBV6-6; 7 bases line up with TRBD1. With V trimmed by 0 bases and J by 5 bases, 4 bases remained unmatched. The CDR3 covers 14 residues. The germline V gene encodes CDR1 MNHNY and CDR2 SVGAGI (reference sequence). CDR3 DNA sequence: TGTGCCAGCAGTTACTCGCCACAGGGGAACGAGCAGTACTTC. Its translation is CASSYSPQGNEQYF.

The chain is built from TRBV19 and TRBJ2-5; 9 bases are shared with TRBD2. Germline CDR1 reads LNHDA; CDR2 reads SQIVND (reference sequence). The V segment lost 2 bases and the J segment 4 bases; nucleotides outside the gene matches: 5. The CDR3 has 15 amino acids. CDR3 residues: CASSIQRGAGETQYF. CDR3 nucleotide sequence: TGTGCCAGTAGTATACAGCGGGGGGCCGGAGAGACCCAGTACTTC.

Written as DNA, the CDR3 is TGTGCCAGCAGTTTCTATTACGGGGAGAGGAATACGCAGTATTTT. Protein sequence: CASSFYYGERNTQYF. This sequence joins TRBV28 and TRBJ2-3, with TRBD2 as a possible D gene (5 bases). V lost 3 bases, J lost 7 bases, and 17 bases lay in between. Germline V gene sequence: CDR1 MDHEN, CDR2 SYDVKM. The CDR3 runs 15 residues.

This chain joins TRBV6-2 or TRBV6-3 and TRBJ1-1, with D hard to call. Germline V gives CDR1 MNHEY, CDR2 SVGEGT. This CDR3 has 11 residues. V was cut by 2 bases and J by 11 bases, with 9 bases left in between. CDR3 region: CASSYPGRAFF. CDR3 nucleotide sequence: TGTGCCAGCAGTTACCCGGGTCGGGCTTTCTTT.

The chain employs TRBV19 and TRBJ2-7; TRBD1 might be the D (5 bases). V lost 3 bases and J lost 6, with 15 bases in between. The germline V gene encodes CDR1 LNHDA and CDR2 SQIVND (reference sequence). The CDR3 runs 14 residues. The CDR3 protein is CASSIVTGFGEQYF. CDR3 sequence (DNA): TGTGCCAGTAGTATCGTAACAGGATTCGGCGAGCAGTACTTC.

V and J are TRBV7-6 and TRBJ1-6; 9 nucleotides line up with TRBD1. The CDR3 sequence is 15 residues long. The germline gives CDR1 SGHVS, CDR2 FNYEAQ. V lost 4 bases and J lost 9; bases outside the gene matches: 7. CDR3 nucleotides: TGTGCCAGCAGCTCGCTGGACAGGGGAGGTTCACCCCTCCACTTT. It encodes CASSSLDRGGSPLHF.

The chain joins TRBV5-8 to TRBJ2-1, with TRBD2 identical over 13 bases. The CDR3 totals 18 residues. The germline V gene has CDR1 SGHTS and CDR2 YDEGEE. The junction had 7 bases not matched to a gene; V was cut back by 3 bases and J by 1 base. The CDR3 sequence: CASSSTGLAGPSYNEQFF. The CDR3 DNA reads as TGTGCCAGCAGCTCAACGGGACTAGCGGGACCATCCTACAATGAGCAGTTCTTC.

CDR3 protein: CATSRDLGSGSPLHF. DNA for the CDR3: TGTGCCACCAGCAGAGATCTAGGTTCTGGTTCACCCCTCCACTTT. The chain uses TRBV15 and TRBJ1-6; no clear D gene. From germline, CDR1 is LNHNV and CDR2 YYDKDF (reference sequence). This CDR3 is 15 amino acids long. Trimming left V 0 bases short and J 9 bases short, with 12 bases between.

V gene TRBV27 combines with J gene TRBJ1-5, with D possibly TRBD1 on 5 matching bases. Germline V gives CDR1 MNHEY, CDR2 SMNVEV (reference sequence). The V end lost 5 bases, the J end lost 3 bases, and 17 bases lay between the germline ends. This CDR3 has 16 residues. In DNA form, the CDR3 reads TGTGCCAGCAGTGCCCAGGGACGGGGCGACAATCAGCCCCAGCATTTT. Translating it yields CASSAQGRGDNQPQHF.

CDR3 nucleotides: TGCGCCAGCAGCTTGTCGTACGGAGACTACGAGCAGTACTTC. It is translated as CASSLSYGDYEQYF. V and J are TRBV5-1 and TRBJ2-7, with no clear D. The CDR3 consists of 14 residues. The ends were cut back, 1 base at V and 3 bases at J, with 11 bases in the middle. Germline V gene data show CDR1 as SGHRS and CDR2 as YFSETQ.

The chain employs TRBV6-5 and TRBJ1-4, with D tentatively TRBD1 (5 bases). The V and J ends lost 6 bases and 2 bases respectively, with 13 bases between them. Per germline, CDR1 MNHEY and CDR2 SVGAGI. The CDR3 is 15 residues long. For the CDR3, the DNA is TGTGCCAGCAGGTACGGGGGGACCACTAATGAAAAACTGTTTTTT. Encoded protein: CASRYGGTTNEKLFF.

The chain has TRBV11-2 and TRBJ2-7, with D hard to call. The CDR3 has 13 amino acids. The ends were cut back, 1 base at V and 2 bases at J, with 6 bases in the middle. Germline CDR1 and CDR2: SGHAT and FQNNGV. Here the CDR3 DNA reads TGTGCCAGCAGCTTAGGCCTAGCCTACGAGCAGTACTTC. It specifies CASSLGLAYEQYF.

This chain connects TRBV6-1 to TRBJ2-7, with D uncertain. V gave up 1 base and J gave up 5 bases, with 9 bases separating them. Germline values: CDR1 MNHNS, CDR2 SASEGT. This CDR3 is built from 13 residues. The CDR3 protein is CASSEVFIHEQYF. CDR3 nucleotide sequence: TGTGCCAGCAGTGAAGTTTTCATTCACGAGCAGTACTTC.

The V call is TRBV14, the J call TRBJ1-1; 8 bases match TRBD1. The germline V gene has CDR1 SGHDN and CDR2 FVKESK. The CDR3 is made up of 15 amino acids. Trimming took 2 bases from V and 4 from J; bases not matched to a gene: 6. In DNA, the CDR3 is TGTGCCAGCAGCCAAAGGACAGGGCGGTTCACTGAAGCTTTCTTT. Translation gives CASSQRTGRFTEAFF.

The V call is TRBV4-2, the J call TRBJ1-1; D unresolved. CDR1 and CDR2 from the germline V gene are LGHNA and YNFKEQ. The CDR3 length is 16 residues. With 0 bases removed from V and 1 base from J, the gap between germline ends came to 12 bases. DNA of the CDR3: TGTGCCAGCAGCCAAGATTTAAGGGTTGCGAACACTGAAGCTTTCTTT. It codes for CASSQDLRVANTEAFF.

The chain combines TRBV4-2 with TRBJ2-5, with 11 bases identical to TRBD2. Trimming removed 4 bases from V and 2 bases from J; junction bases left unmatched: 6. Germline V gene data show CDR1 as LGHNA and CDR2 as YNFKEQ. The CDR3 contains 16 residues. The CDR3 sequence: CASSPITSGGQETQYF. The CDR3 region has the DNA TGTGCCAGCAGCCCCATTACTAGCGGGGGACAAGAGACCCAGTACTTC.

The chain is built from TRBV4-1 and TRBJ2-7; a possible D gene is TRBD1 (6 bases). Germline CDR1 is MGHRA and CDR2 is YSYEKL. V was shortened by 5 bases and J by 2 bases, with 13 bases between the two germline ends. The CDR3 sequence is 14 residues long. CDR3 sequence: CASSFRTETYEQYF. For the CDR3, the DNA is TGCGCCAGCAGCTTCCGGACAGAGACCTACGAGCAGTACTTC.

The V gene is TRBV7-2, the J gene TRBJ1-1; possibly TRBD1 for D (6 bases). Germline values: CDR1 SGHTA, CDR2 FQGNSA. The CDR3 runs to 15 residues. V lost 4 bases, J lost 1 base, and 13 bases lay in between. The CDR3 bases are TGTGCCAGCAGCTCATACAGGGTGCAGAACACTGAAGCTTTCTTT. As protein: CASSSYRVQNTEAFF.

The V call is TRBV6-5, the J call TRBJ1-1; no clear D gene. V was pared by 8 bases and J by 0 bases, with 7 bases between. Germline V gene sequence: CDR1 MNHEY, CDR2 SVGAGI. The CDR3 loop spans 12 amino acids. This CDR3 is CASFHMNTEAFF. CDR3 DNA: TGTGCCAGCTTCCACATGAACACTGAAGCTTTCTTT.

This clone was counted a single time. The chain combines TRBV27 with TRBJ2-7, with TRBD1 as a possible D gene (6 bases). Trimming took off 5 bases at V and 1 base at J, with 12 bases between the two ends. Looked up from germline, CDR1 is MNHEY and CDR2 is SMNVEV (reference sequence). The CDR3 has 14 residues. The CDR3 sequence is CASSGPGQSYEQYF. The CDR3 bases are TGTGCCAGCAGTGGTCCCGGACAGTCCTACGAGCAGTACTTC.

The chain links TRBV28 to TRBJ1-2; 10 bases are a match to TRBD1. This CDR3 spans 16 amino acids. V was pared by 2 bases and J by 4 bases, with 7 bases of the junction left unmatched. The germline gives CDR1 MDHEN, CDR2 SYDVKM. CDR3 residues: CASSLPRGQGTYGYTF. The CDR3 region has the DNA TGTGCCAGCAGTTTACCCCGGGGACAGGGGACCTATGGCTACACCTTC.

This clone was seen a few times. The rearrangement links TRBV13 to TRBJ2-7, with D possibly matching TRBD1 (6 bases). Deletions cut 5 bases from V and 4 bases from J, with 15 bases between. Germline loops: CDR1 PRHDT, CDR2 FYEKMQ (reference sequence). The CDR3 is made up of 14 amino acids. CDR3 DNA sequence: TGTGCCAGCAGCGGAACCGGGACAAGGTACGAGCAGTACTTC. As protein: CASSGTGTRYEQYF.

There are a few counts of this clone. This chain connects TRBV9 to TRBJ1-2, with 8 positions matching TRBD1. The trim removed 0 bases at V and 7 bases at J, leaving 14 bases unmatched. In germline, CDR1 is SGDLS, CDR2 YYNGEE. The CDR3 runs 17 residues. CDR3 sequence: CASSVDEGDRLGPGYTF. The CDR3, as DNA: TGTGCCAGCAGCGTAGACGAGGGGGACAGGTTGGGCCCTGGCTACACCTTC.